This paragraph covers one TCR beta chain sequence. Its antigen is not known. The immunoSEQ assay was version 4, run in survey mode. This table comes from immunoSEQ multiplex PCR, and its TCRdb copy is limited to in-frame clones, with some not included. Of 40,000 to 55,000 clones listed, 88% are singletons. This sample is part of a study of persistence of HIV-infected CD4 T cells. Study observations and caveats: Compared with CD3/CD28-stimulated cells, CMV- and Gag-responding cells showed lower TCRbeta richness.

The germline V gene encodes CDR1 LGHDT and CDR2 YNNKEL (reference sequence). The CDR3 has 14 amino acids. Trimming removed 2 bases from V and 10 bases from J, with 12 bases in between. Nonspecific anti-CD3/anti-CD28 bead stimulation represents the broad CD4+ T cell repertoire. CD4+ T cells upregulating both CD40 ligand and CD69 were sorted as responding cells. The V and J genes are TRBV3-1 (or the pseudogene TRBV3-2) and TRBJ1-6; a possible D gene is TRBD1 (5 bases). The specimen comprised CD4+ T cells sorted from PBMCs after 18-hour stimulation, sampled from a patient who received antiretroviral therapy. The clonotype originates from an adult woman with HIV who was CMV-seropositive. CDR3 coding DNA: TGTGCCAGCAGCCAATTGGACAAGCGGTCACCCCTCCACTTT. Its protein is CASSQLDKRSPLHF.